This T cell receptor (gamma chain) came from a study of gamma delta lymphoproliferative disorders and STAT genes. TCRdb re-processed the multiplex PCR reads using CATT. The sample has over a thousand gamma-chain clones, about a tenth seen once. Genomic DNA from isolated PBMCs served as the sequencing template. The junction had 10 bases not matched to a gene; V was cut back by 3 bases and J by 8 bases. This CDR3 is built from 13 residues. Per germline, CDR1 EGSNGY and CDR2 YDSYNSKV. Source material: blood. The chain carries TRGV2 and TRGJ1 or TRGJ2. The J gene, not given by TCRdb, was assigned here from a germline match of the nucleotide sequence. This TCR was recovered from a human donor in good health. The CDR3 nucleotides are TGTGCCACCTGGGACCCGGGCCTTGATAAGAAACTCTTT. It yields the protein CATWDPGLDKKLF.